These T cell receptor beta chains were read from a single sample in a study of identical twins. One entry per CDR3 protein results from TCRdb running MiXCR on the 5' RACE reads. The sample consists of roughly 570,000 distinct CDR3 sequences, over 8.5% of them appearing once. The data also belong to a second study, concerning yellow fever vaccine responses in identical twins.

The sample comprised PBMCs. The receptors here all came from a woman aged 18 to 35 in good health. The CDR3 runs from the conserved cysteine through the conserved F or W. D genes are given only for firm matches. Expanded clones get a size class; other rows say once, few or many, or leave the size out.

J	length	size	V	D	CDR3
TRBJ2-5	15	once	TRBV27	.	CASSLGGALGETQYF
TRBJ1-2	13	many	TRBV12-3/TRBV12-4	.	CASSPGSRYGYTF
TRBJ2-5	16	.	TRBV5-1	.	CASSPTKDKPRETQYF
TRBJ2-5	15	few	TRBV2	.	CASRGAVGYQETQYF
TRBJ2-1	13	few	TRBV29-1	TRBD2	CSVEVAGGLEQFF
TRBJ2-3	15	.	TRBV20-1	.	CSARDDLARTDTQYF
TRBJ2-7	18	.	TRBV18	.	CASSLQTIQGASRYEQYF
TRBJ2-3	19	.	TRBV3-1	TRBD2	CASSQDAGLAAKVADTQYF
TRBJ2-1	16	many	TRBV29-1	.	CSVEGAYTEAYNEQFF
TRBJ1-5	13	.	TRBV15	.	CATSDGTYQPQHF
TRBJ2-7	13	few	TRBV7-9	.	CASSPNPGYEQYF
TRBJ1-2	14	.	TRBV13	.	CASSLEGGDYGYTF
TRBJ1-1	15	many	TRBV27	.	CASSLGAGINTEAFF
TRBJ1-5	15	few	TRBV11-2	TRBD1	CASSLTGNHNQPQHF
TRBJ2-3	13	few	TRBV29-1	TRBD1	CSVEGQGTDTQYF
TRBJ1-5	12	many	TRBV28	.	CASSQRPQPQHF
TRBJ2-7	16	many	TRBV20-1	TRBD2	CSASASGSFRPYEQYF
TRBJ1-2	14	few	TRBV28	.	CASSPTGTKWGYTF
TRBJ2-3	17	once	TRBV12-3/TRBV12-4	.	CAISLAVGVPSTDTQYF
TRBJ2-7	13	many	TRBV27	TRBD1	CASSSGQGTEQYF
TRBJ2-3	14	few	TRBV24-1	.	CATPNGSRSDTQYF
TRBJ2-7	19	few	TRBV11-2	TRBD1	CASTPRTGGSWDPLDEQYF
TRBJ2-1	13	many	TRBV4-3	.	CASSRQVYNEQFF
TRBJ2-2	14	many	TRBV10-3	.	CAISDSQITGELFF
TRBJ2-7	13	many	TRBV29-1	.	CSVVTTKAYEQYF
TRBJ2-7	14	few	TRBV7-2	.	CASSSGRQSYEQYF
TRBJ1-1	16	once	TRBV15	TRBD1	CATSRDRGRGNTEAFF
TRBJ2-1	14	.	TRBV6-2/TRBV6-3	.	CASSLRLVMNEQFF
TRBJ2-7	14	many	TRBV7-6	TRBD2	CASSSTSGSYEQYF
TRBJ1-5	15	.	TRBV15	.	CATSRDWGGHQPQHF
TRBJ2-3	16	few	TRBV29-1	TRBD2	CSIRGGLAGALDTQYF
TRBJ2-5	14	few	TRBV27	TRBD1	CASSLTGGKETQYF
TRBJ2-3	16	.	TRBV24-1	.	CATSDLSAALTDTQYF
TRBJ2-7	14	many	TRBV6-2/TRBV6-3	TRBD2	CASSYVLAGDEQYF
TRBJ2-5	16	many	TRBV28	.	CASSLIGQGHQETQYF
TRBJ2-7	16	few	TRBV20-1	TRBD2	CSARAYPGLAGKEQYF
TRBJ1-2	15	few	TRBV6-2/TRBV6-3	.	CASTEGTAKNYGYTF
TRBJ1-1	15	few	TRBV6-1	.	CASSEAGRLRGEAFF
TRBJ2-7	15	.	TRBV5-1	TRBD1	CASSWGQGSSYEQYF
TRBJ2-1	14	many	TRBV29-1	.	CSYRAGAGYNEQFF
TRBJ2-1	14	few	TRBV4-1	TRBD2	CASSQGLAELEQFF
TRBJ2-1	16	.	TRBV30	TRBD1	CAWSHLNRGTYNEQFF
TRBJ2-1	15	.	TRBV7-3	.	CASSLKAGFYNEQFF
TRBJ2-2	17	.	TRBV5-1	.	CASSLARGEGRTGELFF